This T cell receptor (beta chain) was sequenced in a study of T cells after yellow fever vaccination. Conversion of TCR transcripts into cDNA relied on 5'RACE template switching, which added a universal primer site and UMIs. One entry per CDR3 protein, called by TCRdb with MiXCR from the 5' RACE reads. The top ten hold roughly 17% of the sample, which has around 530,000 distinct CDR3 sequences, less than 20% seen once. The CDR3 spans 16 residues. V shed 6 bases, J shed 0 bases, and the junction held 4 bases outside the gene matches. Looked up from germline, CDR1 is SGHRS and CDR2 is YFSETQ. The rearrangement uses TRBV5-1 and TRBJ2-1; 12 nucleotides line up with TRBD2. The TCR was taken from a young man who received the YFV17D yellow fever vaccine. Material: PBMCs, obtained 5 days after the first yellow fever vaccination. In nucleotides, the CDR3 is TGCGCCAGCACTAGCGGGGGGGGTAGCTCCTACAATGAGCAGTTCTTC. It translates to CASTSGGGSSYNEQFF. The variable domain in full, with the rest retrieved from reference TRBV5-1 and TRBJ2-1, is KAGVTQTPRYLIKTRGQQVTLSCSPISGHRSVSWYQQTPGQGLQFLFEYFSETQRNKGNFPGRFSGRQFSNSRSEMNVSTLELGDSALYLCASTSGGGSSYNEQFFGPGTRLTVL.